The clone carrying this T cell receptor (beta chain) was observed a few times. Antigen: not known. This sample was taken from a study of T cell repertoires in cytomegalovirus infection. As for the study in general: CMV epitopes used comprised recently identified HLA-C-restricted ones and well-studied HLA-B-restricted ones. Shared public TCR beta signatures pointed to both CMV infection and a matching HLA type.

MiXCR was run by TCRdb on the reads, yielding one entry per CDR3 protein. This table holds 700,000 to 900,000 distinct CDR3 sequences, 29% found once. Notes on the study in general: Ex vivo responses were dominated by HLA-C-restricted CMV-specific TCR beta clonotypes. Summed frequency of public TCR beta families distinguished CMV carriers with the relevant HLA.

The CDR3 covers 14 residues. The germline V and J ends were trimmed by 6 bases and 3 bases, with 12 bases remaining between them. Germline CDR1 is LNHDA and CDR2 is SQIVND (reference sequence). This sequence originates from a human donor in good health (CMV status not recorded). Some clones in this sample may be carry-over from other donors' samples. Sequencing was performed on cultured CD8+ T cells from PBMCs, taken from culture after CMV antigen stimulation. The chain employs TRBV19 and TRBJ1-5, with D possibly matching TRBD1 (5 bases). The CDR3 nucleotides read TGTGCCAGTAGAAGTGGGGGGGTCAATCAGCCCCAGCATTTT. As protein: CASRSGGVNQPQHF. Supplemented by reference TRBV19 and TRBJ1-5, the full variable domain reads DGGITQSPKYLFRKEGQNVTLSCEQNLNHDAMYWYRQDPGQGLRLIYYSQIVNDFQKGDIAEGYSVSREKKESFPLTVTSAQKNPTAFYLCASRSGGVNQPQHFGDGTRLSIL.